These T cell receptor beta chains were read from a single sample in a study of blood T cells in healthy people across ages. TCRdb called the 5' RACE reads again in MiXCR, with one record for every CDR3 protein. The data show some 780,000 distinct CDR3 sequences, roughly 56% seen once. Sequenced material: blood. All receptors come from a man in his forties in good health. The CDR3 runs from the conserved cysteine through the conserved F or W. The order of the fields is D gene, V gene, J gene, CDR3 length, clone size, CDR3 protein, CDR3 DNA. D genes are given only for firm matches. Clone size is not always given. Where it is, it says once, few, many or a class for expanded clones.

D: NA; V: TRBV4-3; J: TRBJ2-4; length: 15; size: NA; CDR3: CASSQDLTGFNIQYF; DNA: TGCGCCAGCAGCCAAGATTTGACAGGATTTAACATTCAGTACTTC
D: NA; V: TRBV20-1; J: TRBJ1-2; length: 11; size: NA; CDR3: CSAGEGDGYTF; DNA: TGCAGTGCTGGTGAGGGGGATGGCTACACCTTC
D: NA; V: TRBV5-4; J: TRBJ2-5; length: 14; size: NA; CDR3: CASSPPRVCKTQYF; DNA: TGTGCCAGCAGCCCCCCCAGGGTTTGCAAGACCCAGTACTTC
D: NA; V: TRBV7-9; J: TRBJ2-5; length: 18; size: many; CDR3: CASSSGASDLGYQETQYF; DNA: TGTGCCAGCAGCTCCGGGGCTAGCGACCTCGGGTACCAAGAGACCCAGTACTTC
D: NA; V: TRBV13; J: TRBJ2-5; length: 17; size: NA; CDR3: CASSLGFGGATLETQYF; DNA: TGTGCCAGCAGCTTAGGTTTTGGGGGTGCCACCCTAGAGACCCAGTACTTC
D: TRBD2; V: TRBV5-1; J: TRBJ2-1; length: 17; size: NA; CDR3: CASSPRIMTSGNNEQFF; DNA: TGCGCCAGCAGCCCCCGGATCATGACTAGCGGAAACAATGAGCAGTTCTTC
D: NA; V: TRBV27; J: TRBJ2-1; length: 15; size: once; CDR3: CASTLGGGTYNEQFF; DNA: TGTGCCAGCACCCTTGGAGGGGGTACCTACAATGAGCAGTTCTTC
D: TRBD2; V: TRBV10-3; J: TRBJ2-5; length: 18; size: NA; CDR3: CAIYIPGNERGRQETQYF; DNA: TGTGCCATCTATATCCCAGGGAACGAGCGGGGTAGGCAAGAGACCCAGTACTTC
D: TRBD2; V: TRBV18; J: TRBJ2-7; length: 16; size: NA; CDR3: CASSLTGTSASYEQYF; DNA: TGTGCCAGCTCACTCACCGGGACTAGCGCGTCCTACGAGCAGTACTTC
D: NA; V: TRBV9; J: TRBJ1-1; length: 14; size: few; CDR3: CASSVASGNTEAFF; DNA: TGTGCCAGCAGCGTAGCTTCGGGGAACACTGAAGCTTTCTTT
D: NA; V: TRBV28; J: TRBJ2-7; length: 14; size: NA; CDR3: CASTPSMSSYEQYF; DNA: TGTGCCAGCACTCCGAGCATGAGCTCCTACGAGCAGTACTTC
D: TRBD2; V: TRBV3-1; J: TRBJ2-5; length: 16; size: NA; CDR3: CASGNPGPPRRETRYF; DNA: TGTGCCAGCGGTAATCCCGGGCCCCCCCGGCGGGAGACCCGGTACTTC
D: TRBD2; V: TRBV12-5; J: TRBJ2-7; length: 14; size: NA; CDR3: CASVRGLAPYEQYF; DNA: TGTGCTAGTGTAAGGGGACTAGCGCCCTACGAGCAGTACTTC
D: NA; V: TRBV29-1; J: TRBJ2-2; length: 11; size: few; CDR3: CSVERGGELFF; DNA: TGCAGCGTTGAAAGAGGAGGGGAGCTGTTTTTT
D: TRBD1; V: TRBV7-2; J: TRBJ1-6; length: 17; size: once; CDR3: CASSRYRLTGNNSPLHF; DNA: TGTGCCAGCAGCCGATACAGATTGACAGGGAATAATTCACCCCTCCACTTT
D: NA; V: TRBV6-5; J: TRBJ1-5; length: 18; size: once; CDR3: CASSYSISGPGLNQPQHF; DNA: TGTGCCAGCAGTTACTCAATTTCAGGGCCGGGATTAAATCAGCCCCAGCATTTT
D: TRBD2; V: TRBV20-1; J: TRBJ2-1; length: 15; size: NA; CDR3: CSGRASGATYNEQFF; DNA: TGCAGTGGTAGGGCTAGCGGGGCTACCTACAATGAGCAGTTCTTC
D: NA; V: TRBV15; J: TRBJ2-5; length: 15; size: NA; CDR3: CATSRDSQGLAEQYF; DNA: TGTGCCACCAGCAGAGATTCTCAGGGGCTCGCTGAGCAGTACTTC
D: NA; V: TRBV28; J: TRBJ2-5; length: 13; size: once; CDR3: CASKSGVQETQYF; DNA: TGTGCCAGCAAGTCAGGGGTCCAGGAGACCCAGTACTTC
D: NA; V: TRBV5-1; J: TRBJ2-7; length: 20; size: NA; CDR3: CASSYPSLSQSGGVTYEQYF; DNA: TGCGCCAGCAGCTACCCCTCCTTAAGTCAGAGTGGCGGGGTAACCTACGAGCAGTACTTC
D: NA; V: TRBV6-2/TRBV6-3; J: TRBJ2-7; length: 14; size: few; CDR3: CASRYQAGPYEQYF; DNA: TGTGCCAGCAGATATCAAGCGGGCCCCTACGAGCAGTACTTC
D: NA; V: TRBV15; J: TRBJ2-7; length: 16; size: NA; CDR3: CATSTREGDPYYEQYF; DNA: TGTGCCACCAGCACAAGGGAAGGGGATCCTTACTACGAGCAGTACTTC
D: TRBD1; V: TRBV6-6; J: TRBJ1-2; length: 17; size: few; CDR3: CASSSNLRQGEGYGYTF; DNA: TGTGCCAGCAGTTCTAACCTCCGACAGGGGGAAGGCTATGGCTACACCTTC
D: TRBD2; V: TRBV10-3; J: TRBJ2-1; length: 13; size: NA; CDR3: CATGLAGVNEQFF; DNA: TGTGCCACCGGACTAGCGGGGGTCAATGAGCAGTTCTTC
D: NA; V: TRBV14; J: TRBJ2-3; length: 15; size: few; CDR3: CASSQVGGSGDTQYF; DNA: TGTGCCAGCAGCCAAGTCGGAGGGTCTGGGGATACGCAGTATTTT
D: TRBD2; V: TRBV20-1; J: TRBJ2-5; length: 15; size: NA; CDR3: CSATLVAGVQETQYF; DNA: TGCAGTGCTACCTTAGTAGCGGGAGTACAAGAGACCCAGTACTTC